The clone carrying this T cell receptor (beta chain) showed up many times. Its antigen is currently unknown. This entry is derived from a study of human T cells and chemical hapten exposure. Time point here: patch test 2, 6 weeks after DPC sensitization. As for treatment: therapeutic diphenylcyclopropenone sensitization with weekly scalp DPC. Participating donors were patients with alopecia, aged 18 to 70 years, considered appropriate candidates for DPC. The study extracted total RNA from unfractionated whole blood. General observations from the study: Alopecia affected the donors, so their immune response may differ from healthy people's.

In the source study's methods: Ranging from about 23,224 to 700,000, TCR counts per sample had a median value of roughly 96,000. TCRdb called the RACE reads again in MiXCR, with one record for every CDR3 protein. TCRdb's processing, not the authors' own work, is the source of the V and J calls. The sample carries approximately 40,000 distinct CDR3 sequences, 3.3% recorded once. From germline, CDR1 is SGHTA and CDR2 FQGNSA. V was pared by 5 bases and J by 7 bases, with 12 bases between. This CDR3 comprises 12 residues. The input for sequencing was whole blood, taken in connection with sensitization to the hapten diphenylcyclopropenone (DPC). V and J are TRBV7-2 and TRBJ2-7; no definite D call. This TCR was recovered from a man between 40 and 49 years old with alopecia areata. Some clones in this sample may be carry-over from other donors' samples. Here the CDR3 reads CASSPRLGEQYF. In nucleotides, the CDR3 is TGTGCCAGCAGCCCCCGCCTGGGGGAGCAGTACTTC.